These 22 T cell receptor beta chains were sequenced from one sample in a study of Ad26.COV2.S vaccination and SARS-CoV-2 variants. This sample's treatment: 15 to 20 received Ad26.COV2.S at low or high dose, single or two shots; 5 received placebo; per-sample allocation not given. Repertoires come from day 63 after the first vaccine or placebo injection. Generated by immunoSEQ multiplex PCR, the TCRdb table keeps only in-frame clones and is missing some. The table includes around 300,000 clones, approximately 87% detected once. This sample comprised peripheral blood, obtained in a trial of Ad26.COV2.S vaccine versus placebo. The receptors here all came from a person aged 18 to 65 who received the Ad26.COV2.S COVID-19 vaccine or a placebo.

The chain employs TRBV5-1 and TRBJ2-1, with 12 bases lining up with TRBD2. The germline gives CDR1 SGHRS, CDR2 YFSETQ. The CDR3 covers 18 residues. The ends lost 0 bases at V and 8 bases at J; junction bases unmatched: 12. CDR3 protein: CASSLGLAGGLQLHEQFF. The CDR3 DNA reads TGCGCCAGCAGCTTGGGTCTAGCGGGGGGGCTTCAGCTCCATGAGCAGTTCTTC.

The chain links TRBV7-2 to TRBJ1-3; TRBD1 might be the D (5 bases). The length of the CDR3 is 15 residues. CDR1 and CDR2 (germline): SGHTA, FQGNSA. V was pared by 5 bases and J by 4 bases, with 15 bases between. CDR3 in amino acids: CASSPQVQGGNTIYF. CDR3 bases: TGTGCCAGCAGCCCACAGGTCCAGGGAGGAAACACCATATATTTT. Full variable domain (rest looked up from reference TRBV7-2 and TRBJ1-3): GAGVSQSPSNKVTEKGKDVELRCDPISGHTALYWYRQSLGQGLEFLIYFQGNSAPDKSGLPSDRFSAERTGGSVSTLTIQRTQQEDSAVYLCASSPQVQGGNTIYFGEGSWLTVV.

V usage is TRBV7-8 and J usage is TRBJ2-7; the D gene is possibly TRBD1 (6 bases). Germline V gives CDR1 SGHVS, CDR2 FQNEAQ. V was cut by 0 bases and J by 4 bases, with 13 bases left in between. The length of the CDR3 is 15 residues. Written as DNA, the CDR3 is TGTGCCAGCAGCTTAGCGCTTTGGGGGCAGTACGAGCAGTACGTC. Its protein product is CASSLALWGQYEQYV.

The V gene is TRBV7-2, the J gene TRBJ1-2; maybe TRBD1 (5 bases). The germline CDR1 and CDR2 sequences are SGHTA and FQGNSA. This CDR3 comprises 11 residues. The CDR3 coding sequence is TGTGTCGAGCGGGGGGAAGGAGGCTACACCTTC. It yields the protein CVERGEGGYTF.

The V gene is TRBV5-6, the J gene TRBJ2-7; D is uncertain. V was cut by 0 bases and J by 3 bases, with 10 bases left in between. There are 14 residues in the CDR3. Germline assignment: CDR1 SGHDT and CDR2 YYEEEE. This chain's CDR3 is CASSLGDTYYEQYV. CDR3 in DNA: TGTGCCAGCAGCTTGGGAGACACCTACTACGAGCAGTACGTC.

Here the CDR3 DNA reads TGTGCCAGCAGTTACCCGGGACTATCAGACAATGAGCAGTTCTTC. It specifies CASSYPGLSDNEQFF. The rearrangement joins TRBV11-3 to TRBJ2-1; 7 nucleotides match TRBD2. This CDR3 is 15 amino acids long. From germline, CDR1 is SGHNT and CDR2 YENEEA. Germline trimming cut 6 bases from V and 5 bases from J; bases unmatched to any gene: 10.

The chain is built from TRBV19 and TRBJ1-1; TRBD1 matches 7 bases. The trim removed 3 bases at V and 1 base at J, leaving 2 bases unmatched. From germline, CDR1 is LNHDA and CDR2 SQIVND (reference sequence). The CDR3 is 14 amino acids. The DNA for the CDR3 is TGTGCCAGTAGTATTGGGACAGAGAACACTGAAGCTTTCTTT. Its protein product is CASSIGTENTEAFF. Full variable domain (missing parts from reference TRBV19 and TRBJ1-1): DGGITQSPKYLFRKEGQNVTLSCEQNLNHDAMYWYRQDPGQGLRLIYYSQIVNDFQKGDIAEGYSVSREKKESFPLTVTSAQKNPTAFYLCASSIGTENTEAFFGQGTRLTVV.

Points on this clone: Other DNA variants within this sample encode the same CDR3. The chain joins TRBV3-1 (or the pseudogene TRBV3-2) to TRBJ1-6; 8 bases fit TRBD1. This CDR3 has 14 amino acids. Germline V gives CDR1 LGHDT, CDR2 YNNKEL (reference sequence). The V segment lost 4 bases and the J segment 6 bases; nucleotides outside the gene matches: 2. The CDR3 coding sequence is TGTGCCAGCAGCCCTGGACAGGGTAATTCACCCCTCCACTTT. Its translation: CASSPGQGNSPLHF.

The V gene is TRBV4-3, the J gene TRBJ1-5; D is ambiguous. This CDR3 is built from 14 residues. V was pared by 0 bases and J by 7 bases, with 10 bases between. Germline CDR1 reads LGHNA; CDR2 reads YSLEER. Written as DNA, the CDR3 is TGCGCCAGCAGCCAAGAAGAGGGTACCCAGCCCCAGCATTTT. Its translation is CASSQEEGTQPQHF.

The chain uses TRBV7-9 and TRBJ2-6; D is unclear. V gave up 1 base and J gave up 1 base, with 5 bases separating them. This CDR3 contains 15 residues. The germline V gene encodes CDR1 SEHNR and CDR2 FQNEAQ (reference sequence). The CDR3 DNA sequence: TGTGCCAGCAGCTTAGTCTTTTCTGGGGCCAACGTCCTGACTTTC. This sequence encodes CASSLVFSGANVLTF.

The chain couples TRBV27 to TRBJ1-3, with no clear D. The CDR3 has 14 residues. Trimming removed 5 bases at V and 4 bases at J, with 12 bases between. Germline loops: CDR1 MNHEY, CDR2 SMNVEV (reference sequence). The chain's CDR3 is CASSLGPKGNTIYF. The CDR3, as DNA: TGTGCCAGCAGTCTAGGACCCAAGGGAAACACCATATATTTT.

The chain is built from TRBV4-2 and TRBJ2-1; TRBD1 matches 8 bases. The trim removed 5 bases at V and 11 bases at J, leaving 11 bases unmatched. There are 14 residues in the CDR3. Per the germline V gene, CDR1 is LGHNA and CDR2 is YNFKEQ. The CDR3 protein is CASSFRLDRAKQFF. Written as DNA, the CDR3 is TGTGCCAGCAGCTTTCGATTGGACAGGGCTAAGCAGTTCTTC.

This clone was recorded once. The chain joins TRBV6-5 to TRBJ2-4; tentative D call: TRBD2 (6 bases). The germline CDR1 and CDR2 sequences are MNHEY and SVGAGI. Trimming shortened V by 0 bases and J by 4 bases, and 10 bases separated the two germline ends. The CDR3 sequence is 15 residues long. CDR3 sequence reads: CASSYSSGWKNIQYF. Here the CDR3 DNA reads TGTGCCAGCAGTTACTCGAGCGGGTGGAAAAACATTCAGTACTTC.

CDR3 bases: TGTGCCAGCAGCTTAACCGGGGTTTACTCCTACGAGCAGTACTTC. This gives the protein CASSLTGVYSYEQYF. The chain uses TRBV7-2 and TRBJ2-7, with D perhaps matching TRBD2 (5 bases). The germline gives CDR1 SGHTA, CDR2 FQGNSA. The CDR3 spans 15 residues. The V and J ends lost 2 bases and 0 bases respectively, with 11 bases between them.

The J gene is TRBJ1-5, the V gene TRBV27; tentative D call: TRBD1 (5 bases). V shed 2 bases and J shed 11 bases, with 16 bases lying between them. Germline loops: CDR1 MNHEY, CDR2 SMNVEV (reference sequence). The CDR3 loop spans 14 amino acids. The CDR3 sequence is CASSLTGGGRTQHF. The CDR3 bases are TGTGCCAGCAGTTTAACTGGGGGGGGGAGGACCCAGCATTTT.

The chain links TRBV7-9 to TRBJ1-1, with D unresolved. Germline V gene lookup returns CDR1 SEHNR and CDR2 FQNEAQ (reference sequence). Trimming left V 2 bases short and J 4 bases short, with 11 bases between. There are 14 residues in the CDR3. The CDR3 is CASSLTSSSTEAFF. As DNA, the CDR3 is TGTGCCAGCAGCTTAACGAGTTCTTCCACTGAAGCTTTCTTT. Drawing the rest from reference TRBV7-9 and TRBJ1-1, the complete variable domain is DTGVSQNPRHKITKRGQNVTFRCDPISEHNRLYWYRQTLGQGPEFLTYFQNEAQLEKSRLLSDRFSAERPKGSFSTLEIQRTEQGDSAMYLCASSLTSSSTEAFFGQGTRLTVV.

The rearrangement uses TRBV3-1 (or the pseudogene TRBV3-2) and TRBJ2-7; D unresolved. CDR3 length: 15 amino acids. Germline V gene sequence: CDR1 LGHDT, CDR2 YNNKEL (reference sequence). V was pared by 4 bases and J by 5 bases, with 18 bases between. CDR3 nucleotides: TGTGCCAGCAGCCCCTGGACCGAAAGATCGGACGAGCAGTACTTC. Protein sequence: CASSPWTERSDEQYF.

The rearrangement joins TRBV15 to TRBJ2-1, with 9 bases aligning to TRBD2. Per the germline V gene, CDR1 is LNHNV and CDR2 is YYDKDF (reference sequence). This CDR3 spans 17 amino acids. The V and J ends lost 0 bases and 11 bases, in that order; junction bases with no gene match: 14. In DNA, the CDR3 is TGTGCCACCAGCAGAGATGATGAGGCGGGAGGGCCGGGGAAGCAGTTCTTC. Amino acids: CATSRDDEAGGPGKQFF.

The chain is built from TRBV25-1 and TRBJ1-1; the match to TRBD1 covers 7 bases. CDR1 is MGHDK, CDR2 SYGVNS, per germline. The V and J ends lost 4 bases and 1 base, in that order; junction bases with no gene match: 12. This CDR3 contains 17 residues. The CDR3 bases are TGTGCCAGCAGTGGAATTACGGGGGACAGTCAGAACACTGAAGCTTTCTTT. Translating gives CASSGITGDSQNTEAFF.

The chain's CDR3 is CASRRLAAPEEQYV. In DNA form, the CDR3 reads TGTGCCAGCAGACGACTAGCGGCCCCCGAGGAGCAGTACGTC. V gene TRBV5-5 combines with J gene TRBJ2-7, with 9 bases aligning to TRBD2. The CDR3 extends over 14 amino acids. Germline CDR1 SGHKS, CDR2 YYEKEE (reference sequence). The trim removed 5 bases at V and 7 bases at J, leaving 10 bases unmatched.

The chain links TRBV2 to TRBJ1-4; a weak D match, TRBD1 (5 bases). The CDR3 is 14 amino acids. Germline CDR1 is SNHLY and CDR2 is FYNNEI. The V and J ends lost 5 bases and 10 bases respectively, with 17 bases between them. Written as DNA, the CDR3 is TGTGCCAGCAGTTCCGAACCCCGGGGGGGAAAACTGTTTTTT. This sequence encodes CASSSEPRGGKLFF.

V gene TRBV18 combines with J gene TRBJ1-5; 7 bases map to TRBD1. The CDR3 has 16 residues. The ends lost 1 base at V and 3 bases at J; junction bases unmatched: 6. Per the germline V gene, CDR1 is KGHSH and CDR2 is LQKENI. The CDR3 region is CASSPQGAGDNQPQHF. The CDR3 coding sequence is TGTGCCAGCTCACCACAGGGGGCCGGGGACAATCAGCCCCAGCATTTT. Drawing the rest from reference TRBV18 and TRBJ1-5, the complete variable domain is NAGVMQNPRHLVRRRGQEARLRCSPMKGHSHVYWYRQLPEEGLKFMVYLQKENIIDESGMPKERFSAEFPKEGPSILRIQQVVRGDSAAYFCASSPQGAGDNQPQHFGDGTRLSIL.